This T cell receptor beta chain came from a study of T-cell memory formation after mild COVID-19. Study-wide background: Clusters were largely donor specific. Study-level results: Among CD4+ contracting clones, most were CM and EM, and CD8+ ones EMRA.

This clonotype showed up just a few times. Its antigen is unknown. 5'RACE primed from the constant segment yielded TCR alpha and TCR beta cDNA libraries bearing sample barcodes and UMIs. TCRdb recomputed calls from the 5' RACE reads with MiXCR, one row per CDR3 protein. The sample has about 250,000 distinct CDR3 sequences; about 17% are singletons. Sequenced material: PBMCs or a T cell subset sorted from them (not recorded which). The TCR sequence derives from a man younger than 30 who had mild COVID-19 (a few samples of this study predate the infection). Cell type and time point are not known.

The CDR3 protein is CASSSLDSETQYF. As DNA, the CDR3 is TGTGCCAGCAGCTCCTTAGACTCAGAGACCCAGTACTTC. This chain connects TRBV5-6 to TRBJ2-5; D gene unclear. CDR1 is SGHDT and CDR2 is YYEEEE in the germline V gene. V was trimmed by 3 bases and J by 4 bases, leaving 10 bases between them. This CDR3 region has 13 residues.